The T cell receptor (beta chain) described here comes from a study of blood T cell repertoires in COVID-19 (dated by TCRdb to the early 2020s). Regarding the research as a whole: Samples from collaborators originated in the United States, Italy and Spain and spanned both the acute and convalescent phases of COVID-19. The prospective study material was composed of cDNA or gDNA derived from T cells, B-cell-depleted T cells, or PBMCs. The dataset comprised deeply sampled blood TCRbeta repertoires from subjects exposed to, actively infected with, or recovered from COVID-19. The repertoires were released in a freely available public database intended as a resource for research on the immune response to SARS-CoV-2. The samples were drawn from two sources: the first 160 participants of the ongoing ImmuneRACE study, and fewer than 1,500 subjects contributed by 6 global collaborators. The sample metadata nearly always contained a de-identified subject ID, COVID-19 status, age in years and sex. Where HLA class I and class II types were available, the types were taken from metadata supplied by the sample provider, not from assay-based typing. General study outcomes and caveats: The quantity of clinical and demographic metadata differed by source and by participant and was supplied without curation.

TCRbeta CDR3 regions were amplified from genomic DNA using the immunoSEQ Assay, a bias-controlled multiplex PCR. For the original study's pipeline: Nucleated cell counts per sample were estimated from amplification of reference gene primers within the assay. To quantify the absolute abundance of each unique TCRbeta CDR3 rearrangement, sequence reads were collapsed and filtered. For each sample, productive Simpson clonality was calculated as the square root of Simpson's diversity index over productive rearrangements. The source is immuneACCESS, and TCRdb retained only in-frame sequences with V and J called. Part of the clones is not carried over; for the studies checked, unresolved V genes explain less than half of this, and the remainder is unexplained. Clone size and V and J calls were adopted from that table, with D and trimming inferred from the DNA. This sample comprises some 420,000 clones, around 91% of them detected only once. 1.1% of the sample goes to the ten largest clones.

This clone was observed a few times. Its antigen remains unidentified. No base qualities exist here, and no much larger clone lies one base off it. CDR1 and CDR2 are drawn from the germline V gene: MDHEN, SYDVKM. V is cut back by 3 bases and J by 0 bases, with 8 bases in the junction unmatched. From the cysteine up to the phenylalanine, the CDR3 has a length of 17 residues. The read is trimmed to its CDR3 DNA, 51 bases read in frame from base 1. Enrolling through a virtual design, the prospective study's participants ranged in age from roughly 18 to 100 years and lived across 24 United States geographic areas. To assign participants to cohorts, the prospective study relied on clinical history that participants themselves reported in a screening survey and a study questionnaire. Recovered participants in ImmuneRACE Cohort 3 were defined as having two consecutive negative NP/OP PCR tests, clearance from a healthcare professional, or resolution of symptoms. In the prospective study, mobile phlebotomists collected whole blood, serum and a nasopharyngeal or oropharyngeal swab from each participant. Over a roughly two-month period, participants in the prospective study had the option of providing additional blood draws and questionnaires. Prospective study blood samples were shipped either frozen or at room temperature before DNA extraction.

The origin of this receptor is a man younger than 45 who had recovered from COVID-19. The sample consisted of PBMCs or T cells enriched from blood (not recorded which). The chain links TRBV28 with TRBJ1-3; 7 central bases correspond to TRBD1. The DNA reads TGTGCCAGCAGTTTCGCCTCCGGGACAGACTCTGGAAACACCATATATTTT. This encodes CASSFASGTDSGNTIYF.